This is a list of T cell receptor beta chains from one sample in a study of response to subunit inactivated influenza vaccine. Each CDR3 protein gets one entry after TCRdb re-called the RT-PCR reads with MiXCR. The data hold roughly 550,000 distinct CDR3 sequences, with roughly 25% observed a single time. These data also featured in a second study, about T cells expressing NK-cell markers.

The sample was CD4+ T cells sorted from PBMCs, taken 12 days after vaccination. The receptors were gathered from a man between 50 and 59 years old who received an inactivated influenza vaccine. Both conserved end residues are part of each CDR3. The order of the fields is V gene, J gene, D gene, clone size, CDR3 DNA, CDR3 protein. D genes are given only for firm matches. The size of a clone is reported for some rows only, either as once, few or many, or as a class for expanded clones.

TRBV20-1,TRBJ2-1,TRBD2,.,TGCAGTGCTACTTCTGGACTAGCGGGAACTAACAATGAGCAGTTCTTC,CSATSGLAGTNNEQFF
TRBV11-2,TRBJ1-1,TRBD1,.,TGTGCCAGCAGAAAACCCCGGGACAGGGGGCAAGCTTTCTTT,CASRKPRDRGQAFF
TRBV5-1,TRBJ2-7,.,.,TGCGCCAGCACCCGGACCTCGGGACGGGTGAGCTCCTACGAGCAGTACTTC,CASTRTSGRVSSYEQYF
TRBV28,TRBJ1-2,.,few,TGTGCCAGCAGTTCAGGGGTTAAAACGCGCGGCTACACCTTC,CASSSGVKTRGYTF
TRBV24-1,TRBJ2-5,.,.,TGTGCCACCAGTGATTCACTCAGGAGAGAGACCCAGTACTTC,CATSDSLRRETQYF
TRBV12-3/TRBV12-4,TRBJ2-3,.,.,TGTGCCAGCAGTTATCGGCGGGGGCCGTCAGATACGCAGTATTTT,CASSYRRGPSDTQYF
TRBV14,TRBJ2-1,TRBD2,few,TGTGCCAGCAGCCAAGCAACTAGCGGGAGGGCCAGCAATGAGCAGTTCTTC,CASSQATSGRASNEQFF
TRBV11-3,TRBJ2-1,TRBD2,.,TGTGCCAGCAGCCAAATAGCGGGAGGGTATGATGAGCAGTTCTTC,CASSQIAGGYDEQFF
TRBV10-3,TRBJ1-5,TRBD1,.,TGTGCCATCAGTGAGTCGATTCTCGGACAGGGGAATCAGCCCCAGCATTTT,CAISESILGQGNQPQHF
TRBV28,TRBJ2-3,TRBD2,.,TGTGCCAGCAGTTTTAGCGGGAGGCGCGATACGCAGTATTTT,CASSFSGRRDTQYF
TRBV7-2,TRBJ2-5,TRBD2,.,TGTGCCAGCAGCCGAGGGGTTAGCGGGAGGGAGACCCAGTACTTC,CASSRGVSGRETQYF
TRBV3-1,TRBJ2-3,.,few,TGTGCCAGCAGCCCGGTAGAGGATACGCAGTATTTT,CASSPVEDTQYF
TRBV20-1,TRBJ2-4,.,few,TGCAGTGCTAAAGGTCGGTTAGCCAAAAACATTCAGTACTTC,CSAKGRLAKNIQYF
TRBV10-3,TRBJ2-3,.,.,TGTGCCATCAGTGAGTCGGGGGGAGGCACAGATACGCAGTATTTT,CAISESGGGTDTQYF
TRBV27,TRBJ2-3,TRBD1,.,TGTGCCAGCAGTCGCAGGACAGGGCTTCCCACAGATACGCAGTATTTT,CASSRRTGLPTDTQYF
TRBV7-6,TRBJ2-1,TRBD2,few,TGTGCCAGCAGCTCGACTAGCGGGAGGGCCACCTACAATGAGCAGTTCTTC,CASSSTSGRATYNEQFF
TRBV5-6,TRBJ1-1,TRBD1,few,TGTGCCAGCAGCGGGCAGGGGGTCACTGAAGCTTTCTTT,CASSGQGVTEAFF
TRBV5-1,TRBJ2-7,TRBD1,few,TGCGCCAGCAGCCCAGGGACAGGGCGGGCGACGAGCGAGCAGTACTTC,CASSPGTGRATSEQYF
TRBV3-1,TRBJ1-3,.,many,TGTGCCAGCAGCCAAGATGGAGGCGGATGGAACACCATATATTTT,CASSQDGGGWNTIYF
TRBV29-1,TRBJ2-7,TRBD2,.,TGCAGCGTGAGGACTAGCGGGAGGCACGAGCAGTACTTC,CSVRTSGRHEQYF
TRBV5-1,TRBJ2-3,.,few,TGCGCCAGCAGCGCAGGACAGCACTCTAGCACAGATACGCAGTATTTT,CASSAGQHSSTDTQYF
TRBV3-1,TRBJ2-7,.,.,TGTGCCAGCAGCCAGCAGAGAGGTCTTCCCTACGAGCAGTACTTC,CASSQQRGLPYEQYF
TRBV11-2,TRBJ2-1,.,few,TGTGCCAGCAGCTTAGTATCGGGGAAACCCAGCTCCTACAATGAGCAGTTCTTC,CASSLVSGKPSSYNEQFF
TRBV5-5,TRBJ2-2,TRBD2,few,TGTGCCAGCAGCTTGGGCTACCTAGCGGGAGGAACCGGGGAGCTGTTTTTT,CASSLGYLAGGTGELFF
TRBV18,TRBJ2-2,TRBD1,.,TGTGCCAGCTCACCAATTCCGGGACAGGTTAACACCGGGGAGCTGTTTTTT,CASSPIPGQVNTGELFF
TRBV11-2,TRBJ2-2,.,few,TGTGCCAGCAGCTTAGAATGGACCGGGGAGCTGTTTTTT,CASSLEWTGELFF
TRBV30,TRBJ1-2,.,few,TGTGCCTGGAGTACTGAGTTTAACTATGGCTACACCTTC,CAWSTEFNYGYTF
TRBV6-1,TRBJ2-2,.,few,TGTGCCAGCAGGAGGGCTAGACGCACCGGGGAGCTGTTTTTT,CASRRARRTGELFF
TRBV12-3/TRBV12-4,TRBJ2-7,TRBD1,.,TGTGCCAGCAGTTTCGCCATTTCCGGGACAGGGGGTCCCTACGAGCAGTACTTC,CASSFAISGTGGPYEQYF
TRBV20-1,TRBJ2-7,.,many,TGCAGTGCTAGAGGCGGGTGGGAGCAGTACTTC,CSARGGWEQYF
TRBV4-3,TRBJ2-2,.,.,TGCGCCAGCAGCCAAGAATCAGGGCGTTACACCGGGGAGCTGTTTTTT,CASSQESGRYTGELFF
TRBV7-2,TRBJ2-1,TRBD2,.,TGTGCCAGCAGCTTAAAACCGAGCGGGGGGGCCAGTGAGCAGTTCTTC,CASSLKPSGGASEQFF
TRBV20-1,TRBJ2-1,TRBD1,few,TGCAGTGCTAGAGATCCAGGACAGGGGTCCTACAATGAGCAGTTCTTC,CSARDPGQGSYNEQFF
TRBV29-1,TRBJ2-3,TRBD2,.,TGCAGCGTTGAAGAGGTAGCGGGGTTCACAGATACGCAGTATTTT,CSVEEVAGFTDTQYF
TRBV9,TRBJ2-7,TRBD1,many,TGTGCCAGCAGCTTCCGATCCGGGACAGGGTACTACGAGCAGTACTTC,CASSFRSGTGYYEQYF
TRBV20-1,TRBJ2-3,TRBD1,.,TGCAGTGCTAGCGGCAGGGGGACAGATACGCAGTATTTT,CSASGRGTDTQYF
TRBV20-1,TRBJ2-5,.,.,TGCAGTGCTAGTTTCCGGTGGGGGGAGACCCAGTACTTC,CSASFRWGETQYF
TRBV5-1,TRBJ1-4,TRBD1,.,TGCGCCAGCAGGGCAACCGGGACAGGGGATGGGCAAAGGGAAAAACTGTTTTTT,CASRATGTGDGQREKLFF
TRBV11-2,TRBJ2-3,.,many,TGTGCCAGCAGCTTAGGAGGAAAAGATACGCAGTATTTT,CASSLGGKDTQYF
TRBV13,TRBJ1-2,.,.,TGTGCCAGCAGCCGCCAGGGGTATGGAGGTTATGGCTACACCTTC,CASSRQGYGGYGYTF
TRBV7-2,TRBJ1-6,TRBD1,.,TGTGCCAGCAGCTTCGACAGGGGGTCTTCACCCCTCCACTTT,CASSFDRGSSPLHF
TRBV20-1,TRBJ2-7,TRBD2,.,TGCAGTGCTTGGACTAGCGGAGCCTACGAGCAGTACTTC,CSAWTSGAYEQYF
TRBV15,TRBJ2-3,TRBD2,few,TGTGCCACCAGCAGAGATGACGGGACTAGCGGGACAGATACGCAGTATTTT,CATSRDDGTSGTDTQYF
TRBV5-1,TRBJ1-1,TRBD1,.,TGCGCCAGCAGCTCGACAGGGATGGGGACTGAAGCTTTCTTT,CASSSTGMGTEAFF
TRBV19,TRBJ1-5,.,.,TGTGCCAGTAGTTGGGGCGGAGGTACGGATAGCAATCAGCCCCAGCATTTT,CASSWGGGTDSNQPQHF
TRBV3-1,TRBJ2-2,.,few,TGTGCCAGCAGCCAATTAAAGAGGGAGCTGTTTTTT,CASSQLKRELFF
TRBV10-3,TRBJ1-5,.,few,TGTGCCATCTCTGCCAGGGACAATCAGCCCCAGCATTTT,CAISARDNQPQHF
TRBV3-1,TRBJ2-7,TRBD1,few,TGTGCCAGCAGCCAGACAGGGGGCTGGGAGCAGTACTTC,CASSQTGGWEQYF
TRBV12-3/TRBV12-4,TRBJ2-7,TRBD2,.,TGTGCCAGCGGGTTAGCGGGGAGCTCCTACGAGCAGTACTTC,CASGLAGSSYEQYF
TRBV15,TRBJ2-3,TRBD2,few,TGTGCCACCGGGCTAGCGGGAGGGTCAGATACGCAGTATTTT,CATGLAGGSDTQYF
TRBV11-2,TRBJ2-7,.,few,TGTGCCAGCAGCTCCCGGACAACCTACGAGCAGTACTTC,CASSSRTTYEQYF
TRBV29-1,TRBJ2-1,TRBD2,few,TGCAGCGTTCGGTCTAGCGGGAGGTGGGGGTTCTTC,CSVRSSGRWGFF
TRBV5-1,TRBJ2-6,.,.,TGCGCCAGCAGCGGGGACGGCGTTTCTCTGGAGGGGGCCAACGTCCTGACTTTC,CASSGDGVSLEGANVLTF